Presented here are 15 T cell receptor beta chains from one specimen sequenced in a study of control samples from healthy donors and cancer patients. This table comes from immunoSEQ multiplex PCR, and its TCRdb copy is limited to in-frame clones, with some not included. The sample totals approximately 190,000 clones. The specimen sequenced was blood. The receptors derive from a woman in her thirties in good health.

The V and J genes are TRBV19 and TRBJ2-2; D gene ambiguous. The CDR3 sequence is 16 residues long. CDR1 and CDR2 (germline): LNHDA, SQIVND (reference sequence). V dropped 7 bases and J dropped 0 bases, with 15 bases sitting between them. The CDR3 nucleotides read TGTGCCAGTACCTCCCCAGACGCTGCGAACACCGGGGAGCTGTTTTTT. It yields the protein CASTSPDAANTGELFF.

V gene TRBV5-1 combines with J gene TRBJ2-3; D remains unclear. Germline CDR1 and CDR2: SGHRS and YFSETQ. The germline V and J ends were trimmed by 5 bases and 0 bases, with 7 bases remaining between them. The length of the CDR3 is 13 residues. The CDR3 reads CASSPDSTDTQYF. The DNA for the CDR3 is TGCGCCAGCAGTCCCGACAGCACAGATACGCAGTATTTT. Together with reference TRBV5-1 and TRBJ2-3, the CDR3 gives the full variable domain: KAGVTQTPRYLIKTRGQQVTLSCSPISGHRSVSWYQQTPGQGLQFLFEYFSETQRNKGNFPGRFSGRQFSNSRSEMNVSTLELGDSALYLCASSPDSTDTQYFGPGTRLTVL.

The chain carries TRBV6-2 or TRBV6-3 and TRBJ2-1; D might be TRBD2 (6 bases). Germline V gene data show CDR1 as MNHEY and CDR2 as SVGEGT. The V end was cut by 2 bases, the J end by 5 bases, with 16 bases between. The CDR3 contains 16 residues. The CDR3 loop reads CASSYPKTGTHNEQFF. In nucleotides, the CDR3 is TGTGCCAGCAGTTACCCAAAGACCGGGACTCACAATGAGCAGTTCTTC.

V is TRBV6-5 and J is TRBJ2-7; tentatively, D is TRBD1 (6 bases). V was pared by 8 bases and J by 2 bases, with 10 bases between. Germline V lookup: CDR1 MNHEY, CDR2 SVGAGI. The CDR3 sequence is 12 residues long. CDR3 protein: CASRDTAYEQYF. CDR3 nucleotide sequence: TGTGCCAGCCGGGACACCGCCTACGAGCAGTACTTC.

This chain links TRBV19 with TRBJ1-2; D is unresolved. V was clipped by 5 bases and J by 5 bases, with 12 bases between them. The CDR3 length is 13 residues. Germline CDR1 LNHDA, CDR2 SQIVND (reference sequence). In DNA, the CDR3 is TGTGCCAGTAGTGTCGGAGGCAGTTATGGCTACACCTTC. Translated, it gives CASSVGGSYGYTF.

About this clone: The junction shows a germline mismatch at one end, possibly a read error. This chain connects TRBV7-7 to TRBJ2-2; 7 bases match TRBD2. Germline CDR1 reads SSHAT; CDR2 reads FNYEAQ (reference sequence). The CDR3 totals 15 residues. This CDR3 reads CASSAGLGNTGELFF. Here the CDR3 DNA reads TGTGCTAGCAGCGCAGGACTAGGGAACACCGGGGAGCTGTTTTTT.

The genes are TRBV19 and TRBJ1-2; TRBD1 matches at 10 bases. The CDR3 is 19 amino acids. Germline V gene sequence: CDR1 LNHDA, CDR2 SQIVND (reference sequence). After removal of 6 bases from V and 4 bases from J, the junction contained 20 bases not matched to a gene. In DNA form, the CDR3 reads TGTGCCAGTAGGACAAACTTACCCGGGACAGGGGCTCATTTCTATGGCTACACCTTC. Amino acid sequence: CASRTNLPGTGAHFYGYTF.

The rearrangement links TRBV3-1 (or the pseudogene TRBV3-2) to TRBJ1-6; possibly TRBD1 for D (6 bases). The CDR3 covers 14 residues. CDR1 and CDR2 from the germline V gene are LGHDT and YNNKEL (reference sequence). V lost 7 bases and J 11 bases, leaving 18 bases between the germline ends. The CDR3 DNA sequence: TGTGCCAGCACCGATACAGGGTTCACTGCACCCCTCCACTTT. Protein: CASTDTGFTAPLHF.

The V and J genes are TRBV18 and TRBJ1-2; TRBD1 matches 9 bases. Germline V gives CDR1 KGHSH, CDR2 LQKENI. The CDR3 sequence is 14 residues long. After removal of 5 bases from V and 7 bases from J, the junction contained 8 bases not matched to a gene. DNA of the CDR3: TGTGCCAGCTCAGACCCCGGGACAGGGACTGGCTACACCTTC. Translated: CASSDPGTGTGYTF.

This rearrangement joins TRBV28 to TRBJ2-5; unclear D gene. From germline, CDR1 is MDHEN and CDR2 SYDVKM. CDR3 length equals 18 residues. V lost 2 bases and J lost 4, with 23 bases in between. CDR3 sequence (DNA): TGTGCCAGCAGTTTAGAAAGAGGCAGAAGGGTAATAATAGAGACCCAGTACTTC. Its protein is CASSLERGRRVIIETQYF.

This chain connects TRBV28 to TRBJ2-7; 8 positions match TRBD1. The germline V gene has CDR1 MDHEN and CDR2 SYDVKM. The CDR3 loop spans 16 amino acids. V lost 1 base and J lost 2; bases outside the gene matches: 7. The CDR3 DNA reads as TGTGCCAGCAGTTTATCGGCAGGGGGCGGCCCCTACGAGCAGTACTTC. It is translated as CASSLSAGGGPYEQYF. Supplemented by reference TRBV28 and TRBJ2-7, the full variable domain reads DVKVTQSSRYLVKRTGEKVFLECVQDMDHENMFWYRQDPGLGLRLIYFSYDVKMKEKGDIPEGYSVSREKKERFSLILESASTNQTSMYLCASSLSAGGGPYEQYFGPGTRLTVT.

The V call is TRBV4-1, the J call TRBJ1-1, with D unclear. The CDR3 sequence is 14 residues long. Germline CDR1 MGHRA, CDR2 YSYEKL. V dropped 0 bases and J dropped 1 base, with 6 bases sitting between them. CDR3 DNA sequence: TGCGCCAGCAGCCAAGATCAAAGGAACACTGAAGCTTTCTTT. As protein: CASSQDQRNTEAFF.

The chain joins TRBV18 to TRBJ1-2; D is ambiguous. Deletions cut 2 bases from V and 8 bases from J, with 15 bases between. CDR3 size: 14 residues. CDR1 is KGHSH and CDR2 is LQKENI in the germline V gene. The CDR3 reads CASSPSTATSGYTF. The CDR3 DNA sequence: TGTGCCAGCTCACCATCGACGGCGACTTCAGGCTACACCTTC.

The rearrangement uses TRBV6-2 or TRBV6-3 and TRBJ2-1, with 16 bases matching TRBD2. The V gene end was trimmed by 4 bases and the J gene end by 9 bases; junction bases not matched to a gene: 12. Per the germline V gene, CDR1 is MNHEY and CDR2 is SVGEGT. The CDR3 is 18 amino acids. The CDR3: CASSLGTSGGAIRVEQFF. CDR3 nucleotides: TGTGCCAGCAGTTTAGGGACTAGCGGGGGGGCCATTAGAGTTGAGCAGTTCTTC.

The chain couples TRBV24-1 to TRBJ1-3; no definite D call. The CDR3 has 14 amino acids. With 3 bases removed from V and 0 bases from J, the gap between germline ends came to 5 bases. Germline CDR1 and CDR2: KGHDR and SFDVKD. CDR3: CATSDRSSGNTIYF. The DNA for the CDR3 is TGTGCCACCAGTGATCGGAGCTCTGGAAACACCATATATTTT.